These 8 T cell receptor beta chains share one sample of origin, sequenced in a study of blood T cell repertoires in COVID-19. Method: immunoSEQ multiplex PCR; TCRdb's copy keeps in-frame clones and lacks some. The table has about 170,000 clones, roughly 80% seen once. Sequencing used peripheral blood. Receptors originate from a woman in her 70s with COVID-19, enrolled during active disease.

This clone turned up a few times. The V and J genes are TRBV18 and TRBJ1-2, with D possibly matching TRBD1 (5 bases). This CDR3 has 13 amino acids. Trimming removed 0 bases at V and 6 bases at J, with 8 bases between. Germline V gene sequence: CDR1 KGHSH, CDR2 LQKENI. The chain's CDR3 is CASSPPRGDGYTF. The CDR3 coding sequence is TGTGCCAGCTCACCACCGCGGGGGGATGGCTACACCTTC.

The chain links TRBV28 to TRBJ1-6; perhaps TRBD1 as D (6 bases). The CDR3 spans 15 residues. Trimming pared 3 bases from V and 8 bases from J, leaving 14 bases between. Germline V gene data show CDR1 as MDHEN and CDR2 as SYDVKM. CDR3 in DNA: TGTGCCAGCAGTTTCCCACAGGGTTCTGATTCACCCCTCCACTTT. Translation: CASSFPQGSDSPLHF. Full variable domain (outside the CDR3, taken from reference TRBV28 and TRBJ1-6): DVKVTQSSRYLVKRTGEKVFLECVQDMDHENMFWYRQDPGLGLRLIYFSYDVKMKEKGDIPEGYSVSREKKERFSLILESASTNQTSMYLCASSFPQGSDSPLHFGNGTRLTVT.

This chain uses TRBV2 with TRBJ1-2, with 11 bases that match TRBD1. The CDR3 runs to 13 residues. J was trimmed by 8 bases and V by 7 bases; bases with no gene match: 6. The germline V gene encodes CDR1 SNHLY and CDR2 FYNNEI. The DNA of the CDR3 is TGTGCCAGCAATGGACAGGGGGCGCGAGGCTACACCTTC. This translates into CASNGQGARGYTF.

V is TRBV15 and J is TRBJ2-7; D remains unclear. The ends were cut back, 3 bases at V and 0 bases at J, with 6 bases in the middle. This CDR3 contains 13 residues. In germline, CDR1 is LNHNV, CDR2 YYDKDF (reference sequence). CDR3 coding DNA: TGTGCCACCAGCAGGGGCAGCTCCTACGAGCAGTACGTC. This sequence encodes CATSRGSSYEQYV.

The chain has TRBV15 and TRBJ2-3; D not certain. This CDR3 comprises 13 residues. The germline V gene encodes CDR1 LNHNV and CDR2 YYDKDF (reference sequence). V lost 0 bases to trimming and J lost 6 bases, with 7 bases between them. The CDR3 loop reads CATSRDQADTQYF. For the CDR3, the DNA is TGTGCCACCAGCAGAGATCAGGCTGATACGCAGTATTTT.

The chain joins TRBV3-1 (or the pseudogene TRBV3-2) to TRBJ1-5; D not resolved. CDR1 is LGHDT and CDR2 is YNNKEL in the germline V gene (reference sequence). The CDR3 is made up of 16 amino acids. Trimming shortened V by 1 base and J by 8 bases, and 18 bases separated the two germline ends. CDR3 amino acids: CASSQGLRHEDEPQHF. For the CDR3, the DNA is TGTGCCAGCAGCCAAGGACTGCGCCACGAAGACGAGCCCCAGCATTTT.

This clone showed up just once. The chain joins TRBV5-1 to TRBJ2-1; 8 positions match TRBD1. Germline-derived CDR1 and CDR2 are SGHRS and YFSETQ. V was clipped by 4 bases and J by 7 bases; unmatched bases: 4. The CDR3 runs to 13 residues. CDR3 loop: CASSSGQGNEQFF. In nucleotides, the CDR3 is TGCGCCAGCAGCAGTGGACAGGGTAATGAGCAGTTCTTC. Together with reference TRBV5-1 and TRBJ2-1, the CDR3 gives the full variable domain: KAGVTQTPRYLIKTRGQQVTLSCSPISGHRSVSWYQQTPGQGLQFLFEYFSETQRNKGNFPGRFSGRQFSNSRSEMNVSTLELGDSALYLCASSSGQGNEQFFGPGTRLTVL.

The rearrangement links TRBV12-3 or TRBV12-4 to TRBJ2-7, with D hard to call. Between the trimmed V and J ends, which lost 3 bases and 3 bases, there was a span of 6 bases. This CDR3 has 12 residues. Here the CDR3 DNA reads TGTGCCAGCAGTTTCCCAGACTACGAGCAGTACTTC. Protein product: CASSFPDYEQYF.